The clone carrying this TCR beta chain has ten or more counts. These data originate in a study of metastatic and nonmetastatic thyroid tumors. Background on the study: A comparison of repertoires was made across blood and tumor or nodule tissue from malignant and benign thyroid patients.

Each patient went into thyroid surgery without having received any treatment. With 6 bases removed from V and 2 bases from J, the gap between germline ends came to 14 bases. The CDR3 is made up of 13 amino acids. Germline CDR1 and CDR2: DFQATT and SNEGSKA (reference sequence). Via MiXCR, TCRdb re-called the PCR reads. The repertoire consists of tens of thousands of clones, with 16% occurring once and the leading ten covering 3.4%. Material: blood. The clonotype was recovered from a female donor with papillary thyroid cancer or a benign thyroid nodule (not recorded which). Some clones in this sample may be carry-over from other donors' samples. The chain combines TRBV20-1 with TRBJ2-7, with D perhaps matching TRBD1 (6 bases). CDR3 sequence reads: CSAEGDRTYEQYF. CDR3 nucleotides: TGCAGTGCAGAGGGTGACAGGACCTACGAGCAGTACTTC.